This TCR beta chain was identified during a study of blood T cells in healthy people across ages. Overall study findings and caveats: Researchers judged that diversity estimates from one million T cells fell short of true values. It was not possible, with unsorted PBMCs, to conclusively compare naive and antigen-experienced cells.

PCR was performed a second time for roughly 7 to 12 cycles using a sample-barcoded 5' primer and a J-beta primer mix. One entry per CDR3 protein, called by TCRdb with MiXCR from the 5' RACE reads. The sample consists of fewer than 900,000 distinct CDR3 sequences, around 36% of them appearing once. Germline V gives CDR1 SGDLS, CDR2 YYNGEE. V lost 1 base, J lost 4 bases, and 15 bases lay in between. CDR3 length equals 16 residues. In regard to this clonotype: What it binds is not known.

The chain joins TRBV9 to TRBJ2-1, with D maybe TRBD2 (6 bases). The clonotype comes from a man aged 18 to 35 in good health. Sequencing used blood. CDR3 coding DNA: TGTGCCAGCAGCGTATCGATTCGGACTACATACAATGAGCAGTTCTTC. Translating gives CASSVSIRTTYNEQFF.